Below are 27 T cell receptor beta chains sequenced from a single sample in a study of CD8+ T cells in alopecia areata. The treatment is: oral pan-JAK inhibitor, 5-10 mg twice daily. It was cDNA, reverse transcribed from extracted RNA, that served as the sequencing template. TCRdb's table, derived via immunoSEQ multiplex PCR, lists solely in-frame clones and lacks some. The sample consists of about 64,000 clones, 46% of them appearing once. The sequenced sample was CD8+ T cells sorted from blood, obtained around week 37, from a patient treated with tofacitinib. These receptors were obtained from a human donor with alopecia areata.

This chain joins TRBV7-6 and TRBJ2-1; no clear D gene. The CDR3 has 17 residues. Germline V gives CDR1 SGHVS, CDR2 FNYEAQ. Trimming left V 3 bases short and J 3 bases short, with 18 bases between. The CDR3 nucleotides read TGTGCCAGCAGCTTTTCTTCGGGCCTACCCGACTACAATGAGCAGTTCTTC. As protein: CASSFSSGLPDYNEQFF.

J is TRBJ2-7 and V is TRBV6-5, with D maybe TRBD1 (6 bases). CDR1 is MNHEY, CDR2 SVGAGI, per germline. Trimming took 0 bases from V and 2 from J, leaving 11 bases between them. The CDR3 is 15 residues long. The CDR3 sequence: CASSYSRDIAYEQYF. Written as DNA, the CDR3 is TGTGCCAGCAGTTACTCCAGGGACATAGCCTACGAGCAGTACTTC.

This clone has more than one count but fewer than ten. The chain uses TRBV5-1 and TRBJ2-5; 7 positions agree with TRBD2. From germline, CDR1 is SGHRS and CDR2 YFSETQ. The V and J ends lost 2 bases and 10 bases, in that order; junction bases with no gene match: 14. CDR3 length: 15 residues. This chain's CDR3 is CASSFSGTTTGGQYF. As DNA, the CDR3 is TGCGCCAGCAGCTTTTCCGGGACCACAACGGGGGGCCAGTACTTC.

The chain couples TRBV4-1 to TRBJ1-5, with D maybe TRBD1 (5 bases). Germline V gene sequence: CDR1 MGHRA, CDR2 YSYEKL. The V gene lost 3 bases and the J gene lost 7 bases, with 13 bases spanning the gap. This CDR3 is built from 14 residues. The CDR3 DNA reads TGCGCCAGCAGCCACATAGCGGAGGGGCAGCCCCAGCATTTT. This codes for CASSHIAEGQPQHF.

This clone was seen once. The chain links TRBV30 to TRBJ1-1; possibly TRBD1 for D (5 bases). The germline CDR1 and CDR2 sequences are GTSNPN and SVGIG (reference sequence). V lost 0 bases, J lost 0 bases, and 11 bases lay in between. The length of the CDR3 is 15 residues. Written as DNA, the CDR3 is TGTGCCTGGAGTGTACGGGACTTTCTGAACACTGAAGCTTTCTTT. It is translated as CAWSVRDFLNTEAFF.

This clone came up a few times. This sequence joins TRBV6-5 and TRBJ2-7, with 8 bases aligning to TRBD2. V dropped 6 bases and J dropped 3; count of bases not matched to a gene: 1. Germline CDR1 is MNHEY and CDR2 is SVGAGI. There are 12 residues in the CDR3. The CDR3 here is CASRTSGYEQYF. CDR3 bases: TGTGCCAGCAGAACTAGCGGCTACGAGCAGTACTTC.

The chain links TRBV29-1 to TRBJ2-7, with TRBD2 as a possible D gene (5 bases). This CDR3 spans 13 amino acids. V was trimmed by 4 bases and J by 0 bases, leaving 10 bases between them. Per germline, CDR1 SQVTM and CDR2 ANQGSEA. The CDR3 DNA is TGCAGCGTTGCCGGGGTCCGCTCCTACGAGCAGTACTTC. Amino acids: CSVAGVRSYEQYF.

This rearrangement joins TRBV27 to TRBJ2-7, with TRBD2 as a possible D gene (6 bases). The CDR3 is 15 residues long. V was cut by 5 bases and J by 3 bases, with 17 bases left in between. Germline loops: CDR1 MNHEY, CDR2 SMNVEV (reference sequence). Here the CDR3 reads CASSPTPTGVYEQYF. CDR3 DNA: TGTGCCAGCAGTCCCACCCCGACGGGGGTCTACGAGCAGTACTTC.

V and J are TRBV29-1 and TRBJ2-5; weak D call: TRBD1 (6 bases). V was clipped by 1 base and J by 2 bases, with 11 bases between them. The germline V gene encodes CDR1 SQVTM and CDR2 ANQGSEA. CDR3 size: 14 residues. The CDR3 region has the DNA TGCAGCGTTGAAGGAACTGGACAGCAAGAGACCCAGTACTTC. Its protein product is CSVEGTGQQETQYF.

In its sample, this clone was seen a few times. The chain has TRBV29-1 and TRBJ2-5; D call uncertain. V lost 1 base to trimming and J lost 2 bases, with 11 bases between them. The CDR3 sequence is 14 residues long. The germline CDR1 and CDR2 sequences are SQVTM and ANQGSEA. Here the CDR3 reads CSVEGSLPQETQYF. CDR3 sequence (DNA): TGCAGCGTTGAAGGAAGCTTGCCGCAAGAGACCCAGTACTTC.

This clone has only a few counts. The chain joins TRBV11-1 to TRBJ1-1; D is unclear. V shed 4 bases and J shed 7 bases, with 16 bases lying between them. This CDR3 has 14 amino acids. CDR1 SGHAT and CDR2 FQDESV come from the germline V gene (reference sequence). DNA for the CDR3: TGTGCCAGCAGCTCGGCAAGACAAGACGTTGAAGCTTTCTTT. Translation gives CASSSARQDVEAFF. Full variable domain (rest looked up from reference TRBV11-1 and TRBJ1-1): EAEVAQSPRYKITEKSQAVAFWCDPISGHATLYWYRQILGQGPELLVQFQDESVVDDSQLPKDRFSAERLKGVDSTLKIQPAELGDSAMYLCASSSARQDVEAFFGQGTRLTVV.

The chain is built from TRBV29-1 and TRBJ1-5; D is uncertain. Germline V gene lookup returns CDR1 SQVTM and CDR2 ANQGSEA. Trimming removed 8 bases from V and 0 bases from J, with 17 bases in between. This CDR3 spans 15 amino acids. CDR3 DNA sequence: TGCAGCTATTCGGACGGGAAGGATAGCAATCAGCCCCAGCATTTT. Translation: CSYSDGKDSNQPQHF.

The rearrangement uses TRBV29-1 and TRBJ2-1; 9 bases are a match to TRBD2. The CDR3 consists of 14 residues. The J segment lost 7 bases and the V segment lost 3 bases, leaving 7 bases of the junction unmatched. Germline CDR1 is SQVTM and CDR2 is ANQGSEA. The CDR3 coding sequence is TGCAGCGTTGAGGGCGGGAGGGCCTCTAATGAGCAGTTCTTC. It codes for CSVEGGRASNEQFF.

The gene calls are TRBV23-1 and TRBJ2-7; TRBD1 aligns across 10 bases. TRBV23-1 has ORF status, its function being uncertain. With 7 bases clipped from V and 4 bases from J, the junction kept 4 bases outside the gene matches. The CDR3 is 13 residues long. The CDR3 sequence: CASIGQGDYEQYF. The CDR3 DNA follows: TGCGCCAGCATCGGACAGGGGGATTACGAGCAGTACTTC.

This chain uses TRBV29-1 with TRBJ2-7; 8 nucleotides align to TRBD1. Germline V lookup: CDR1 SQVTM, CDR2 ANQGSEA. This CDR3 comprises 12 residues. Trimming removed 7 bases from V and 5 bases from J; junction bases left unmatched: 7. Here the CDR3 DNA reads TGCAGCGCGACAGGGGTGGTGGACGAGCAGTACTTC. It is translated as CSATGVVDEQYF.

The chain joins TRBV29-1 to TRBJ2-3; D gene unclear. This CDR3 is built from 13 residues. Germline V gives CDR1 SQVTM, CDR2 ANQGSEA. Trimming took 4 bases from V and 3 from J, leaving 11 bases between them. CDR3 coding DNA: TGCAGCGTTGCCGGGTCCAGGACAGATACGCAGTATTTT. Translation: CSVAGSRTDTQYF.

This clone has just a few counts. The chain is built from TRBV10-3 and TRBJ1-5, with no clear D. This CDR3 is 15 amino acids long. Between the trimmed V and J ends, which lost 6 bases and 0 bases, there was a span of 12 bases. The germline gives CDR1 ENHRY, CDR2 SYGVKD. CDR3 loop: CAISAGTDSNQPQHF. The CDR3, as DNA: TGTGCCATCAGCGCCGGAACAGATAGCAATCAGCCCCAGCATTTT.

This clone appeared a few times. This chain joins TRBV29-1 and TRBJ2-7; D may be TRBD2 (6 bases). Trimming shortened V by 4 bases and J by 2 bases, and 12 bases separated the two germline ends. CDR1 and CDR2 from the germline V gene are SQVTM and ANQGSEA. This CDR3 contains 13 residues. The chain's CDR3 is CSVGDGRTYEQYF. The CDR3 nucleotides read TGCAGCGTTGGAGACGGGAGAACCTACGAGCAGTACTTC.

The chain links TRBV4-2 to TRBJ2-1; D gene uncertain. Germline lookup yields CDR1 LGHNA and CDR2 YNFKEQ. The CDR3 is 17 residues long. Between the trimmed V and J ends, which lost 0 bases and 4 bases, there was a span of 16 bases. The CDR3, as DNA: TGTGCCAGCAGCCAAGAAATCGGCGCCCCAGAATACAATGAGCAGTTCTTC. Its translation: CASSQEIGAPEYNEQFF.

The chain carries TRBV30 and TRBJ2-2; 7 bases line up with TRBD1. The CDR3 length is 13 residues. The germline gives CDR1 GTSNPN, CDR2 SVGIG (reference sequence). Trimming removed 6 bases from V and 1 base from J; junction bases left unmatched: 2. The CDR3 DNA sequence: TGTGCCTGTTGGGACAGGAACACCGGGGAGCTGTTTTTT. Translating it yields CACWDRNTGELFF.

The rearrangement joins TRBV30 to TRBJ2-1; 10 bases are a match to TRBD2. V dropped 1 base and J dropped 1; count of bases not matched to a gene: 4. Germline assignment: CDR1 GTSNPN and CDR2 SVGIG (reference sequence). The CDR3 contains 16 residues. The CDR3 spells CAWSESSGSSYNEQFF. The CDR3 DNA sequence: TGTGCCTGGAGTGAATCTAGCGGGAGTTCCTACAATGAGCAGTTCTTC.

This chain connects TRBV7-9 to TRBJ1-2; D might be TRBD1 (6 bases). This CDR3 has 15 amino acids. V was shortened by 5 bases and J by 2 bases, with 15 bases between the two germline ends. Germline V gene sequence: CDR1 SEHNR, CDR2 FQNEAQ (reference sequence). The CDR3 nucleotides read TGTGCCAGCAGCCCCACGGGACATACCAACTATGGCTACACCTTC. Its translation: CASSPTGHTNYGYTF.

J is TRBJ2-5 and V is TRBV2, with D perhaps TRBD1 or TRBD2 (5 bases each). The J call is in doubt because the DNA end fits TRBJ2-7 better. The germline gives CDR1 SNHLY, CDR2 FYNNEI. This CDR3 is built from 16 residues. The CDR3 spells CASIHTLGRQNYEQYF. CDR3 DNA sequence: TGTGCCAGCATTCACACTCTGGGACGACAGAACTACGAGCAGTACTTC.

The chain carries TRBV9 and TRBJ2-5; a possible D gene is TRBD1 (5 bases). Between the trimmed V and J ends, which lost 0 bases and 3 bases, there was a span of 15 bases. The germline V gene has CDR1 SGDLS and CDR2 YYNGEE. The CDR3 has 16 amino acids. The DNA of the CDR3 is TGTGCCAGCAGCGTAGAAAGTGGCGACAGTGAAGAGACCCAGTACTTC. Translating it yields CASSVESGDSEETQYF. The full variable domain, rest sourced from reference TRBV9 and TRBJ2-5, is DSGVTQTPKHLITATGQRVTLRCSPRSGDLSVYWYQQSLDQGLQFLIQYYNGEERAKGNILERFSAQQFPDLHSELNLSSLELGDSALYFCASSVESGDSEETQYFGPGTRLLVL.

The chain is built from TRBV4-2 and TRBJ2-1, with D unclear. The CDR3 runs 15 residues. The V gene lost 5 bases and the J gene lost 8 bases, with 19 bases spanning the gap. CDR1 and CDR2 (germline): LGHNA, YNFKEQ. The CDR3 here is CASSSRLELRYEQFF. CDR3 nucleotides: TGTGCCAGCAGCTCTAGGCTAGAACTCCGTTATGAGCAGTTCTTC.

This clone showed up just a few times. This chain joins TRBV7-2 and TRBJ1-2; possible D gene TRBD1, 5 bases. The ends were cut back, 3 bases at V and 4 bases at J, with 12 bases in the middle. The CDR3 is made up of 14 amino acids. The germline gives CDR1 SGHTA, CDR2 FQGNSA. Here the CDR3 DNA reads TGTGCCAGCAGCTTGACGGAGGGGAGCTATGGCTACACCTTC. This gives the protein CASSLTEGSYGYTF. The complete variable domain, with remaining parts taken from reference TRBV7-2 and TRBJ1-2, reads GAGVSQSPSNKVTEKGKDVELRCDPISGHTALYWYRQSLGQGLEFLIYFQGNSAPDKSGLPSDRFSAERTGGSVSTLTIQRTQQEDSAVYLCASSLTEGSYGYTFGSGTRLTVV.

This clone was found a few times. The chain recombines TRBV9 with TRBJ2-3; no definite D call. Germline CDR1 and CDR2: SGDLS and YYNGEE. V dropped 6 bases and J dropped 2 bases, with 13 bases sitting between them. The CDR3 loop spans 14 amino acids. DNA of the CDR3: TGTGCCAGCAACCCCCCTCACACCACAGATACGCAGTATTTT. Translating gives CASNPPHTTDTQYF.